This T cell receptor (beta chain) was captured in a study of T-cell memory formation after mild COVID-19. As for the study in general: TCR clusters largely stayed donor specific.

Trimming cost V 5 bases and J 2 bases; bases outside gene matches: 5. The CDR3 is made up of 15 amino acids. Barcoded TCR alpha and TCR beta cDNA libraries with UMIs came from 5'RACE using constant-segment primers. TCRdb analysed the 5' RACE reads with MiXCR anew, one entry per CDR3 protein. There are 450,000 or so distinct CDR3 sequences in the sample; about 23% occur only once, and approximately 12% lies in the top ten. This clonotype occurred a few times. The source is an adult woman who had mild COVID-19 (a few samples of this study predate the infection). Cell type and time point are not known. The J gene is TRBJ2-2, the V gene TRBV12-3 or TRBV12-4; 7 nucleotides align to TRBD2. The sequencing sample was made of PBMCs or a T cell subset sorted from them (not recorded which). The CDR3 region is CASSAGTINTGELFF. CDR3 sequence (DNA): TGTGCCAGCAGTGCCGGGACTATTAACACCGGGGAGCTGTTTTTT.